This T cell receptor (beta chain) was retrieved from a study of long-term antiretroviral therapy in people with HIV. CDR1 is SGHRS and CDR2 is YFSETQ in the germline V gene. The CDR3 length is 16 residues. V lost 3 bases, J lost 2 bases, and 5 bases stayed unmatched. Study conclusions and caveats: The range of CDR3 lengths in HIV repertoires proved narrower than that found in controls. Pre-ART expanded clones dominated the repertoire at every time point.

At survey level, the immunoSEQ assay was run in its v3.0 version. TCRdb keeps only in-frame clones here, not all; method: immunoSEQ multiplex PCR. Here the sample spans 15,000 to 20,000 clones, about 79% being singletons. With respect to this clone: What it recognizes is unknown.

Amounts of roughly 0.95-11 million cryopreserved PBMC were held in the samples before DNA extraction. This TCR derives from a man aged 40-50 years with HIV. The chain combines TRBV5-1 with TRBJ2-3; 11 bases are a match to TRBD2. The sequences come from unsorted PBMCs, collected just before starting antiretroviral therapy. The CDR3 protein is CASSSGLAGYTDTQYF. CDR3 in DNA: TGCGCCAGCAGCTCCGGACTAGCGGGCTACACAGATACGCAGTATTTT.